This TCR beta chain was sequenced for a study of early T cells in non-severe SARS-CoV-2 infection. Regarding the study as a whole: Missing private and CD4 specificities, VDJdb matching favored anti-spike CD8 responses.

This clonotype was counted ten times or more. Its specificity is not known. The germline CDR1 and CDR2 sequences are SGHNT and YYREEE (reference sequence). V dropped 1 base and J dropped 0 bases, with 22 bases sitting between them. The CDR3 spans 19 residues. Unique molecular identifiers were attached to individual cDNA molecules. Each CDR3 protein is one row after TCRdb ran MiXCR on the 5' RACE reads. The profile shows over 50,000 distinct CDR3 sequences, roughly 12% of them singletons. The sequencing input was whole blood. This chain links TRBV5-4 with TRBJ1-1, with D hard to call. This TCR derives from an adult who was a healthcare worker with PCR-confirmed SARS-CoV-2 infection or an uninfected control (not recorded which). Here the CDR3 reads CASSLFTRGSSALNTEAFF. CDR3 nucleotide sequence: TGTGCCAGCAGCTTGTTTACTCGTGGGTCCTCGGCATTGAACACTGAAGCTTTCTTT.